These T cell receptor beta chains were read from a single sample in a study of cytotoxic CD8 clonotypes in ibrutinib-treated CLL. Libraries were prepared by immunoSEQ multiplex PCR; TCRdb keeps only in-frame clonotypes and omits some of them. This sample yields over 120,000 clones, of which roughly three quarters are seen a single time; about 4.7% belongs to the top ten. The input for sequencing was PBMCs, taken after 24 months of ibrutinib treatment. These receptors were obtained from a human donor with chronic lymphocytic leukemia. Each CDR3 is given with its conserved first and last residue.

j_call v_call cdr3_aa
TRBJ2-6 TRBV4-3 CASSQDPRQAGANVLTF
TRBJ2-6 TRBV7-6 CASSPQPQAGANVLTF
TRBJ1-2 TRBV7-2 CASSFQGQDGYTF
TRBJ2-2 TRBV5-1 CASSPARGWDTGELFF
TRBJ2-1 TRBV27 CASSLWFGLAHNEQFF
TRBJ2-1 TRBV19 CASSRGLAGYNEQFF
TRBJ2-7 TRBV5-4 CASSLAGGGTSYEQYF
TRBJ2-7 TRBV27 CASSTDRDTYEQYF
TRBJ2-7 TRBV5-1 CASSLHARVVDEQYF
TRBJ1-1 TRBV2 CASSEWWDTEAFF